What follows describes a single T cell receptor (beta chain). The PCR contained 60 Vbeta and 13 Jbeta primers. TCRdb's table, derived via immunoSEQ multiplex PCR, lists solely in-frame clones and lacks some. This sample has 110,000 or so clones, with roughly 72% found just once. These data come from a study of cytomegalovirus exposure and HLA in healthy donors. The sequenced material came from PBMCs. The source is a woman between 40 and 55 years old in good health and CMV-seropositive.

The CDR3 is CASSSTGGAEAFF. CDR3 DNA sequence: TGCGCCAGCAGCTCGACAGGGGGCGCGGAAGCTTTCTTT. This chain joins TRBV5-1 and TRBJ1-1; 10 bases match TRBD1. V trimming: 3 bases; J trimming: 8 bases; junction bases outside the gene matches: 4. The CDR3 extends over 13 amino acids. Germline CDR1 and CDR2: SGHRS and YFSETQ.